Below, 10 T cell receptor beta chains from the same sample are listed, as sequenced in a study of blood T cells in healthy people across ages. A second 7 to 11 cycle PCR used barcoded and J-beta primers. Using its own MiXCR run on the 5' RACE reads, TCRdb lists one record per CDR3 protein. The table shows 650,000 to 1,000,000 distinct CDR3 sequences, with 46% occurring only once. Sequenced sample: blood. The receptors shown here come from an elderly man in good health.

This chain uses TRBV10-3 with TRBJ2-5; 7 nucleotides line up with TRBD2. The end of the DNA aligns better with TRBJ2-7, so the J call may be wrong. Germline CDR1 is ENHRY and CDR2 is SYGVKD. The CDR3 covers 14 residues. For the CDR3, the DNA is TGTGCCATCAGTGATTCGGGGGGACCAAACGAGCAGTACTTC. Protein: CAISDSGGPNEQYF.

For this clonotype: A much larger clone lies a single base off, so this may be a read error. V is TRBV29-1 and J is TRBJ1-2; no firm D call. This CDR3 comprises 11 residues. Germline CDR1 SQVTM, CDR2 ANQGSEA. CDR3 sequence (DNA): TGCTGCGTTGAACTGGGTCGTGGCTACACCTTC. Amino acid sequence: CCVELGRGYTF.

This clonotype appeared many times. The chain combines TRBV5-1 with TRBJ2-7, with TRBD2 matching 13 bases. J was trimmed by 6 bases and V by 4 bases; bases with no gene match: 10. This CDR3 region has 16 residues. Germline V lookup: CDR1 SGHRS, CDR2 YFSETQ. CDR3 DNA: TGCGCCAGCAGCCGCGGACTAGCGGGAGCCTCTGGCGAGCAGTACTTC. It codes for CASSRGLAGASGEQYF.

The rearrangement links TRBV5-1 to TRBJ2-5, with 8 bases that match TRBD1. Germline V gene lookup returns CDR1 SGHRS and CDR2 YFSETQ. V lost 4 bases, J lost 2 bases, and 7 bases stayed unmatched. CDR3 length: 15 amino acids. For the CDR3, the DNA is TGCGCCAGCAGCGGCAGGGGGCTACCTCAAGAGACCCAGTACTTC. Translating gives CASSGRGLPQETQYF.

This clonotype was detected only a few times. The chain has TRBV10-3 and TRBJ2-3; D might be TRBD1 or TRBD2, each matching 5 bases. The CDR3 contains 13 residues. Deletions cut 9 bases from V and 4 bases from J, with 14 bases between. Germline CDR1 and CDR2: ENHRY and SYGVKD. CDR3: CAIARDVSDTQYF. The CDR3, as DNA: TGTGCCATTGCGAGGGACGTCTCAGATACGCAGTATTTT.

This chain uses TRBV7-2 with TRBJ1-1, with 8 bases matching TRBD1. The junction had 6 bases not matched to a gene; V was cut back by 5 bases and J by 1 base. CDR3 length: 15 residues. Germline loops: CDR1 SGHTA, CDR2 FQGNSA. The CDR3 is CASSPRTGKNTEAFF. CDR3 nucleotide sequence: TGTGCCAGCAGCCCCCGGACAGGGAAGAACACTGAAGCTTTCTTT.

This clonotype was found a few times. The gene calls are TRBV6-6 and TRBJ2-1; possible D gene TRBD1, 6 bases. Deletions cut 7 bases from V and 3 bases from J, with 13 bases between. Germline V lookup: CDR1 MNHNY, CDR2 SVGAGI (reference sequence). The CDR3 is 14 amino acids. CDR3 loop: CASTTTGLYNEQFF. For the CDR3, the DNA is TGTGCCAGCACCACAACAGGGCTCTACAATGAGCAGTTCTTC.

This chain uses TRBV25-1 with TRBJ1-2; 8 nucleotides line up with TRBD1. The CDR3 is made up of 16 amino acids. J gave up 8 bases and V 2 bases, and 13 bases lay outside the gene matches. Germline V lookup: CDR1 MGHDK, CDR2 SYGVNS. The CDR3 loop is CASSELLGTGPGGYTF. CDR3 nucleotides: TGTGCCAGCAGTGAACTTCTGGGGACAGGCCCAGGGGGCTACACCTTC.

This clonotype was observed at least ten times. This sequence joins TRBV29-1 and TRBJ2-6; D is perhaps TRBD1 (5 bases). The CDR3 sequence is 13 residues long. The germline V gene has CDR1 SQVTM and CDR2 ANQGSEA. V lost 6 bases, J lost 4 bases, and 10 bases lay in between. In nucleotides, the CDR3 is TGCAGCGTGGCAGGGTTGGGGGCCAACGTCCTGACTTTC. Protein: CSVAGLGANVLTF. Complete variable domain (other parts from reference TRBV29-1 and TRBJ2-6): SAVISQKPSRDICQRGTSLTIQCQVDSQVTMMFWYRQQPGQSLTLIATANQGSEATYESGFVIDKFPISRPNLTFSTLTVSNMSPEDSSIYLCSVAGLGANVLTFGAGSRLTVL.

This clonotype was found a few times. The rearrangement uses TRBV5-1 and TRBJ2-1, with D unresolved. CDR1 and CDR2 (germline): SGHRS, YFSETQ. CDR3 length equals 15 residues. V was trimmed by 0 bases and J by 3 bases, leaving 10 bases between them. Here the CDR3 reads CASSLDQIDYNEQFF. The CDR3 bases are TGCGCCAGCAGCTTGGATCAGATAGACTACAATGAGCAGTTCTTC.